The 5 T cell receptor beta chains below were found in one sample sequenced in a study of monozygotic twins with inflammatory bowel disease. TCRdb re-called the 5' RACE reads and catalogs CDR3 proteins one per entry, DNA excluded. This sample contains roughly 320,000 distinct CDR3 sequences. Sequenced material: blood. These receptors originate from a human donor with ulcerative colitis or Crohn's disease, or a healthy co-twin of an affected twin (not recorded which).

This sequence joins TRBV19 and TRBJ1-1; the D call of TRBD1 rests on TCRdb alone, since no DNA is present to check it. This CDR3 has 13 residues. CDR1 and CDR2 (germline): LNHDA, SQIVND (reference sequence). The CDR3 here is CASSGLGAPRAFF.

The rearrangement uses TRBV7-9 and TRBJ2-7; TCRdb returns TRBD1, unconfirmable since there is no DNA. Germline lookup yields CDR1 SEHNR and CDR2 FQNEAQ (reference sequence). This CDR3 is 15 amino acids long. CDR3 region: CASSLVGTSGYEQYF.

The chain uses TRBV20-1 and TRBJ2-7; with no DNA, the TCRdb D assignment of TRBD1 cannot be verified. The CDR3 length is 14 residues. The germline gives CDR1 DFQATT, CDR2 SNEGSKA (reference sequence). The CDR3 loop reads CSARVLGQGVEQYF.

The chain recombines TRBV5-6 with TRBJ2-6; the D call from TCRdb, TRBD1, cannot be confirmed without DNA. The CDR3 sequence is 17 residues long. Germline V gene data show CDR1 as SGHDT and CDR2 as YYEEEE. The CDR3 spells CASSLVPGNSGANVLTF.

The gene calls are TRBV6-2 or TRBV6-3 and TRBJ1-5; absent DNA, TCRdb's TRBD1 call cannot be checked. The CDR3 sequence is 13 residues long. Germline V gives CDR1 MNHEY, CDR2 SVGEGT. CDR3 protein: CASSRTRDQPQHF.